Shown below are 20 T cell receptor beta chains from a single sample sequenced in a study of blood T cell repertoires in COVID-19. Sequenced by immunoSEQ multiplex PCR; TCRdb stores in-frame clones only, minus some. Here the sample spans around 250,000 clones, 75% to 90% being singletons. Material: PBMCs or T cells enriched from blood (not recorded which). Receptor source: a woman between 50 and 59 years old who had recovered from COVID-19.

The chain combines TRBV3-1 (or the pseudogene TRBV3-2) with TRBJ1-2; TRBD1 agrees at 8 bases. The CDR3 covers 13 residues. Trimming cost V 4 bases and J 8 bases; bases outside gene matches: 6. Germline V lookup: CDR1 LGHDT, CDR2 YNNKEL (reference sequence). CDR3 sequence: CASSPRQGSGYTF. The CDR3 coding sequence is TGTGCCAGCAGCCCCCGACAGGGGTCGGGCTACACCTTC.

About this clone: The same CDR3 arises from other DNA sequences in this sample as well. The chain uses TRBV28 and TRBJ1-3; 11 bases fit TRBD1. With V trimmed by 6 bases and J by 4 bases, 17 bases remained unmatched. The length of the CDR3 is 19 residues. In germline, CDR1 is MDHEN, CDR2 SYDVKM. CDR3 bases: TGTGCCAGCAGCCTAAGACGGGACAGGGGGAACTTCGAGGGAAACACCATATATTTT. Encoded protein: CASSLRRDRGNFEGNTIYF.

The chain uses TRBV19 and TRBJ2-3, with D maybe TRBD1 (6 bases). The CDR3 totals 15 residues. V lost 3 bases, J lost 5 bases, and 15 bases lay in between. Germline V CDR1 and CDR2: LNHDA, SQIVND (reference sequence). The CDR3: CASSISQGRGDTQYF. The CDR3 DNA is TGTGCCAGTAGTATTTCCCAGGGGAGAGGAGATACGCAGTATTTT.

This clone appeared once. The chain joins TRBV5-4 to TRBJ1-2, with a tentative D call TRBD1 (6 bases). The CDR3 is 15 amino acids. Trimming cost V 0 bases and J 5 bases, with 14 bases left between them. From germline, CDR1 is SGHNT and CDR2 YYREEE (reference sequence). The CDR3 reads CASSLAMGAPYGYTF. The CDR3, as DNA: TGTGCCAGCAGCTTGGCCATGGGGGCCCCTTATGGCTACACCTTC.

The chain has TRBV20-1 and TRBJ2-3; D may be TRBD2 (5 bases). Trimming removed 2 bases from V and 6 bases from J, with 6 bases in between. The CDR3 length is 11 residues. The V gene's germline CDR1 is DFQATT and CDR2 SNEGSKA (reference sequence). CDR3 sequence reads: CSARTGDTQYF. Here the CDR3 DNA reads TGCAGTGCTAGAACGGGGGATACGCAGTATTTT.

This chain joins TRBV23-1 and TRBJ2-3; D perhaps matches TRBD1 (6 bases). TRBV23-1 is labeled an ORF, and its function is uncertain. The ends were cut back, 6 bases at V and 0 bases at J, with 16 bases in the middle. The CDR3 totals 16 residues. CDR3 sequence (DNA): TGCGCCAGCAGCCTAGACAGGCTAACAAGCACAGATACGCAGTATTTT. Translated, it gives CASSLDRLTSTDTQYF.

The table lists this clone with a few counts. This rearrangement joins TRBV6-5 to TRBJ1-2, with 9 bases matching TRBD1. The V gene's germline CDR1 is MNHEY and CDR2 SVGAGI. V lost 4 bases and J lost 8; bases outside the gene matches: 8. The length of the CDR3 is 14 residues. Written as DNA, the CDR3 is TGTGCCAGCAGTTGGGACAGGGAGGTTGGAGGCTACACCTTC. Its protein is CASSWDREVGGYTF.

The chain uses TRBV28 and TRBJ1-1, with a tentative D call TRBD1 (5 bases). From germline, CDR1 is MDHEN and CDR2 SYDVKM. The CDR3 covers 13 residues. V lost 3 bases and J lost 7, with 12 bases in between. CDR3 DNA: TGTGCCAGCAGTTTCGGGACTAGGGTTGAAGCTTTCTTT. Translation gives CASSFGTRVEAFF.

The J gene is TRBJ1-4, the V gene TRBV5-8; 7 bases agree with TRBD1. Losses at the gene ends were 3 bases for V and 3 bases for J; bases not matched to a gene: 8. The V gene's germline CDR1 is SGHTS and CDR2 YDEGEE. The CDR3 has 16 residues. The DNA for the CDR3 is TGTGCCAGCAGCTGGAGTTACAGGGGCGCTAATGAAAAACTGTTTTTT. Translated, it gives CASSWSYRGANEKLFF. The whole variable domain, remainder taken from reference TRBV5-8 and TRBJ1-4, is EAGVTQSPTHLIKTRGQQATLRCSPISGHTSVYWYQQALGLGLQFLLWYDEGEERNRGNFPPRFSGRQFPNYSSELNVNALELEDSALYLCASSWSYRGANEKLFFGSGTQLSVL.

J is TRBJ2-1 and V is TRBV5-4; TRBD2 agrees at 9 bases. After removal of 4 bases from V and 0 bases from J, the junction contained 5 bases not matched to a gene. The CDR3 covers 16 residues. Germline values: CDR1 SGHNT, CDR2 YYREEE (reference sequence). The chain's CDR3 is CASSTHSGSSYNEQFF. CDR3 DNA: TGTGCCAGCAGCACCCATAGCGGGAGCTCCTACAATGAGCAGTTCTTC.

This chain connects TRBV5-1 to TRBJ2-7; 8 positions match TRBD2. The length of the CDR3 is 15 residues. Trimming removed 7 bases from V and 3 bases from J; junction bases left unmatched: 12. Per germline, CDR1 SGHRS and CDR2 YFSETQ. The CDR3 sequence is CASAPSSGSIYEQYF. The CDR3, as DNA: TGCGCCAGCGCTCCCTCCAGCGGGAGTATCTACGAGCAGTACTTC.

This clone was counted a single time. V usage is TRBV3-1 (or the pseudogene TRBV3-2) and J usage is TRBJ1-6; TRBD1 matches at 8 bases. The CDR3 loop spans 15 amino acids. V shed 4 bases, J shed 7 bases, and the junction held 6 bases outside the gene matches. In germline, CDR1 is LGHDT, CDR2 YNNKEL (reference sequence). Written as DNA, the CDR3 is TGTGCCAGCAGCCTCCGACAGGGGTCGAATTCACCCCTCCACTTT. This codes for CASSLRQGSNSPLHF.

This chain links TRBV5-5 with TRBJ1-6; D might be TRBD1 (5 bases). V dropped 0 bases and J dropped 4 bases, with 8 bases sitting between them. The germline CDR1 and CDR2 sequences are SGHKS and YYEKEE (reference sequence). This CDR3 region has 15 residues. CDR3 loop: CASSLGTLYNSPLHF. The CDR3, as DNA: TGTGCCAGCAGCTTGGGGACATTGTATAATTCACCCCTCCACTTT.

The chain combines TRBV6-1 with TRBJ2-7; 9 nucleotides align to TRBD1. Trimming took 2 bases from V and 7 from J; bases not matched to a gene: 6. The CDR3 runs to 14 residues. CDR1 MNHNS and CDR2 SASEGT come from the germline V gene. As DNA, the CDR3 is TGTGCCAGCAGTGAAAATGGGGACAGGGAAGAGCAGTACTTC. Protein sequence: CASSENGDREEQYF.

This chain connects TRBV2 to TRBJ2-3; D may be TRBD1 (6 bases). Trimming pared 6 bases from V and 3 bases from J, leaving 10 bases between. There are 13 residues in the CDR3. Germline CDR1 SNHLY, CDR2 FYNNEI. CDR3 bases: TGTGCCAGCAGGGACAGTACGACAGATACGCAGTATTTT. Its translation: CASRDSTTDTQYF. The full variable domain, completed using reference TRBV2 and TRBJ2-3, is EPEVTQTPSHQVTQMGQEVILRCVPISNHLYFYWYRQILGQKVEFLVSFYNNEISEKSEIFDDQFSVERPDGSNFTLKIRSTKLEDSAMYFCASRDSTTDTQYFGPGTRLTVL.

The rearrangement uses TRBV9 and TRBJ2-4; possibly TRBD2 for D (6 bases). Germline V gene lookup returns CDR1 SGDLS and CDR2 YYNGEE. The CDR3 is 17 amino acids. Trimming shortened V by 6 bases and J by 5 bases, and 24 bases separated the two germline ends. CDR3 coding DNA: TGTGCCAGCACACGCGGGGCGGGAAGGGCCTTGGAAAACATTCAGTACTTC. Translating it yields CASTRGAGRALENIQYF.

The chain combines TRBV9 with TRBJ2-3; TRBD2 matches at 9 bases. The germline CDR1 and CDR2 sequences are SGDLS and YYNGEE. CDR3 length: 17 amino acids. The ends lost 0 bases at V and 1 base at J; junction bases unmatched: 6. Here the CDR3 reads CASSVGGGRAGTDTQYF. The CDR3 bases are TGTGCCAGCAGCGTAGGTGGCGGGAGGGCCGGCACAGATACGCAGTATTTT.

CDR3 amino acids: CASSQDQGPGNTIYF. In nucleotides, the CDR3 is TGTGCCAGCAGCCAAGACCAGGGTCCTGGAAACACCATATATTTT. The genes are TRBV14 and TRBJ1-3; D may be TRBD1 (5 bases). Per the germline V gene, CDR1 is SGHDN and CDR2 is FVKESK. The ends were cut back, 0 bases at V and 2 bases at J, with 8 bases in the middle. The CDR3 length is 15 residues.

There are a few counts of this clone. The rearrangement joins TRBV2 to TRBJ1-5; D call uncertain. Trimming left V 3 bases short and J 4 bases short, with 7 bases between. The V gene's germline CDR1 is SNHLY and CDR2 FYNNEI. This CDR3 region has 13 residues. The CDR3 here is CASSEIENQPQHF. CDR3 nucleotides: TGTGCCAGCAGTGAGATTGAGAATCAGCCCCAGCATTTT.

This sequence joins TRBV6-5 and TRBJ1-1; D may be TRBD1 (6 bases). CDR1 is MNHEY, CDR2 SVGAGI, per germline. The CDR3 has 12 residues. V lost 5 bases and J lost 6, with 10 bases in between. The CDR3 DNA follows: TGTGCCAGCAGTAGGGGGGGCCCTGAAGCTTTCTTT. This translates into CASSRGGPEAFF.